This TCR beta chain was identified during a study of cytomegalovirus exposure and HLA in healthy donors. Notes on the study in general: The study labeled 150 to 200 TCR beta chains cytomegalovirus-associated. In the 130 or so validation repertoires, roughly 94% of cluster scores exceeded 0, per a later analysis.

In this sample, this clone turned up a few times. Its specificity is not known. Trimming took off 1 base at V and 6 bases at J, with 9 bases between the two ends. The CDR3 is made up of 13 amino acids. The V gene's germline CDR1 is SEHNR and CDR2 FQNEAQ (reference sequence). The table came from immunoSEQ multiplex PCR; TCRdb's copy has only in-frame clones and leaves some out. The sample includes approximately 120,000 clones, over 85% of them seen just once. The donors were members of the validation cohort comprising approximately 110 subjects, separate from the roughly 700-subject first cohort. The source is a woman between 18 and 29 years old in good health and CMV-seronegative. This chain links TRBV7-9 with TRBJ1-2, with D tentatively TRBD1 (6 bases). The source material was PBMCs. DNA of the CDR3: TGTGCCAGCAGCTTAGGACAGGACAATGGCTACACCTTC. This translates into CASSLGQDNGYTF. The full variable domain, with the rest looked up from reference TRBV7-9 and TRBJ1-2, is DTGVSQNPRHKITKRGQNVTFRCDPISEHNRLYWYRQTLGQGPEFLTYFQNEAQLEKSRLLSDRFSAERPKGSFSTLEIQRTEQGDSAMYLCASSLGQDNGYTFGSGTRLTVV.